Each of the 26 T cell receptor beta chains below was sequenced from the same sample in a study of blood T cell repertoires in COVID-19. Data came from immunoSEQ multiplex PCR; TCRdb stores just in-frame clones and leaves some out. This table has fewer than 250,000 clones, more than 75% appearing once. The specimen was peripheral blood. The receptors come from a woman in her fifties or sixties who had recovered from COVID-19.

The CDR3 DNA reads as TGTGCCAGCAGCGTAGGCGGGGATATCTATGGCTACACCTTC. Translating gives CASSVGGDIYGYTF. The chain uses TRBV9 and TRBJ1-2; no definite D call. Trimming removed 0 bases from V and 4 bases from J, with 10 bases in between. From germline, CDR1 is SGDLS and CDR2 YYNGEE. The CDR3 length is 14 residues.

The rearrangement joins TRBV7-2 to TRBJ2-7; 7 bases are shared with TRBD2. CDR3 length: 15 amino acids. CDR1 is SGHTA and CDR2 is FQGNSA in the germline V gene. The V and J ends lost 3 bases and 0 bases, in that order; junction bases with no gene match: 5. CDR3 amino acids: CASSLTAGTSYEQYF. The CDR3 DNA is TGTGCCAGCAGCTTGACAGCGGGGACCTCCTACGAGCAGTACTTC.

The rearrangement joins TRBV7-2 to TRBJ2-7, with 12 bases that match TRBD2. The V segment lost 3 bases and the J segment 0 bases; nucleotides outside the gene matches: 6. The CDR3 totals 17 residues. Germline V CDR1 and CDR2: SGHTA, FQGNSA. This CDR3 reads CASSFRTSGASSYEQYF. CDR3 sequence (DNA): TGTGCCAGCAGCTTCCGGACTAGCGGGGCAAGCTCCTACGAGCAGTACTTC. The full variable domain, in which reference TRBV7-2 and TRBJ2-7 provide the parts outside the CDR3, is GAGVSQSPSNKVTEKGKDVELRCDPISGHTALYWYRQSLGQGLEFLIYFQGNSAPDKSGLPSDRFSAERTGGSVSTLTIQRTQQEDSAVYLCASSFRTSGASSYEQYFGPGTRLTVT.

The genes are TRBV2 and TRBJ1-2; TRBD1 is a possible D gene (5 bases). The CDR3 runs 11 residues. The V gene lost 7 bases and the J gene lost 12 bases, with 15 bases spanning the gap. Germline V gene data show CDR1 as SNHLY and CDR2 as FYNNEI. The CDR3 protein is CASMYRNVHTF. Here the CDR3 DNA reads TGTGCCAGCATGTACAGGAACGTCCACACCTTC.

The V and J genes are TRBV28 and TRBJ1-3; D ambiguous. Trimming removed 5 bases from V and 8 bases from J, with 13 bases in between. There are 13 residues in the CDR3. Germline V lookup: CDR1 MDHEN, CDR2 SYDVKM. The CDR3 region has the DNA TGTGCCAGCAGTCTTGGCCGGCGGGACACCATATATTTT. This sequence encodes CASSLGRRDTIYF.

The chain recombines TRBV27 with TRBJ2-7; no clear D gene. This CDR3 has 11 residues. V dropped 6 bases and J dropped 7 bases, with 10 bases sitting between them. The germline gives CDR1 MNHEY, CDR2 SMNVEV (reference sequence). CDR3 amino acids: CASRREDEQYF. In DNA, the CDR3 is TGTGCCAGCAGGCGTGAGGATGAGCAGTACTTC.

The chain has TRBV27 and TRBJ1-2; 7 bases are a match to TRBD1. Germline V gives CDR1 MNHEY, CDR2 SMNVEV (reference sequence). CDR3 size: 15 residues. V shed 2 bases, J shed 5 bases, and the junction held 8 bases outside the gene matches. In DNA, the CDR3 is TGTGCCAGCAGTTTAGACAGGGCCGCCTATTATGGCTACACCTTC. This encodes CASSLDRAAYYGYTF.

The J gene is TRBJ2-3, the V gene TRBV10-3; 9 bases are shared with TRBD2. The V and J ends lost 3 bases and 2 bases, in that order; junction bases with no gene match: 6. The CDR3 length is 16 residues. The germline CDR1 and CDR2 sequences are ENHRY and SYGVKD. CDR3 coding DNA: TGTGCCATCAGTGACTTAGCGGGGGCCGCCACAGATACGCAGTATTTT. Translation: CAISDLAGAATDTQYF.

This chain joins TRBV5-1 and TRBJ1-2; the D is unclear. Germline CDR1 reads SGHRS; CDR2 reads YFSETQ. This CDR3 is built from 12 residues. V lost 0 bases, J lost 7 bases, and 7 bases lay in between. The chain's CDR3 is CASSLVWLGYTF. CDR3 in DNA: TGCGCCAGCAGCTTGGTTTGGCTTGGCTACACCTTC.

V and J are TRBV28 and TRBJ1-5; no clear D. Germline V gene data show CDR1 as MDHEN and CDR2 as SYDVKM. The V and J ends lost 3 bases and 3 bases respectively, with 9 bases between them. CDR3 length: 14 residues. CDR3 region: CASSFAGYNQPQHF. The CDR3 nucleotides are TGTGCCAGCAGTTTCGCCGGTTACAATCAGCCCCAGCATTTT.

The chain has TRBV11-2 and TRBJ2-7; TRBD2 agrees at 7 bases. There are 15 residues in the CDR3. V lost 0 bases and J lost 3; bases outside the gene matches: 5. The germline CDR1 and CDR2 sequences are SGHAT and FQNNGV. The DNA for the CDR3 is TGTGCCAGCAGCTTAGATGGGGGGGGAGGCTACGAGCAGTACTTC. Its protein product is CASSLDGGGGYEQYF. Supplemented by reference TRBV11-2 and TRBJ2-7, the full variable domain reads EAGVAQSPRYKIIEKRQSVAFWCNPISGHATLYWYQQILGQGPKLLIQFQNNGVVDDSQLPKDRFSAERLKGVDSTLKIQPAKLEDSAVYLCASSLDGGGGYEQYFGPGTRLTVT.

V and J are TRBV11-2 and TRBJ2-3; the D gene is possibly TRBD1 (6 bases). The CDR3 is made up of 14 amino acids. The V gene lost 2 bases and the J gene lost 1 base, with 7 bases spanning the gap. Germline CDR1 reads SGHAT; CDR2 reads FQNNGV. In DNA form, the CDR3 reads TGTGCCAGCAGCTTACAGGGGCGCACAGATACGCAGTATTTT. This encodes CASSLQGRTDTQYF.

CDR3 DNA sequence: TGTGCCAGCAGCTTATCGAGCAGGGAGACCCAGTACTTC. Protein: CASSLSSRETQYF. The chain has TRBV11-2 and TRBJ2-5; D gene ambiguous. The CDR3 consists of 13 residues. V lost 2 bases and J lost 5, with 9 bases in between. Germline CDR1 SGHAT, CDR2 FQNNGV.

The chain has TRBV19 and TRBJ2-2, with TRBD2 as a possible D gene (6 bases). Trimming cost V 6 bases and J 0 bases, with 20 bases left between them. The V gene's germline CDR1 is LNHDA and CDR2 SQIVND (reference sequence). The CDR3 is made up of 18 amino acids. CDR3 in amino acids: CASRPAGRRTTNTGELFF. The CDR3 region has the DNA TGTGCCAGTAGGCCGGCGGGGCGAAGGACAACGAACACCGGGGAGCTGTTTTTT. Complete variable domain (other parts from reference TRBV19 and TRBJ2-2): DGGITQSPKYLFRKEGQNVTLSCEQNLNHDAMYWYRQDPGQGLRLIYYSQIVNDFQKGDIAEGYSVSREKKESFPLTVTSAQKNPTAFYLCASRPAGRRTTNTGELFFGEGSRLTVL.

This chain connects TRBV4-1 to TRBJ2-1, with D maybe TRBD1 (5 bases). Trimming stripped 0 bases from V and 1 base from J, with 13 bases between. The CDR3 loop spans 17 amino acids. Germline CDR1 and CDR2: MGHRA and YSYEKL. The CDR3 bases are TGCGCCAGCAGCCAAGATGTGGGGCGCGGATCCTACAATGAGCAGTTCTTC. Amino acid sequence: CASSQDVGRGSYNEQFF.

The rearrangement links TRBV4-3 to TRBJ1-5; no reliable D call. The ends were cut back, 1 base at V and 4 bases at J, with 5 bases in the middle. Germline V lookup: CDR1 LGHNA, CDR2 YSLEER. The CDR3 runs to 13 residues. This CDR3 is CASSQGQNQPQHF. Here the CDR3 DNA reads TGCGCCAGCAGCCAAGGTCAGAATCAGCCCCAGCATTTT.

This clone occurred once. V is TRBV4-1 and J is TRBJ1-5; possibly TRBD1 for D (5 bases). Trimming removed 0 bases at V and 3 bases at J, with 12 bases between. The CDR3 sequence is 16 residues long. The V gene's germline CDR1 is MGHRA and CDR2 YSYEKL. The CDR3: CASSQESGWDNQPQHF. The CDR3 bases are TGCGCCAGCAGCCAAGAGTCAGGGTGGGACAATCAGCCCCAGCATTTT.

J is TRBJ1-2 and V is TRBV5-1; 9 bases map to TRBD1. The CDR3 extends over 14 amino acids. Germline values: CDR1 SGHRS, CDR2 YFSETQ. The V and J ends lost 6 bases and 4 bases, in that order; junction bases with no gene match: 7. CDR3 in amino acids: CASNPTGGTYGYTF. The CDR3 nucleotides read TGCGCCAGCAACCCGACAGGGGGAACCTATGGCTACACCTTC.

The V gene is TRBV7-2, the J gene TRBJ2-3, with 8 nucleotides matching TRBD2. CDR3 length: 15 amino acids. Germline V gives CDR1 SGHTA, CDR2 FQGNSA. Trimming at V came to 4 bases and at J to 5 bases, leaving 8 bases not matched to a gene. The CDR3 spells CASSSGGGRRDTQYF. The CDR3 bases are TGTGCCAGCAGCTCCGGGGGGGGCCGGAGAGATACGCAGTATTTT.

This chain connects TRBV5-1 to TRBJ2-6, with a possible D match to TRBD1 (5 bases). The length of the CDR3 is 19 residues. V was shortened by 1 base and J by 0 bases, with 17 bases between the two germline ends. CDR1 and CDR2 (germline): SGHRS, YFSETQ. The CDR3 is CASSLTFGRESSGANVLTF. The CDR3 region has the DNA TGCGCCAGCAGCTTGACGTTTGGCAGGGAATCCTCTGGGGCCAACGTCCTGACTTTC. Filled out from reference TRBV5-1 and TRBJ2-6, the complete variable domain reads KAGVTQTPRYLIKTRGQQVTLSCSPISGHRSVSWYQQTPGQGLQFLFEYFSETQRNKGNFPGRFSGRQFSNSRSEMNVSTLELGDSALYLCASSLTFGRESSGANVLTFGAGSRLTVL.

V gene TRBV29-1 combines with J gene TRBJ1-1, with D unclear. This CDR3 comprises 12 residues. Trimming took 4 bases from V and 4 from J, leaving 10 bases between them. The germline V gene has CDR1 SQVTM and CDR2 ANQGSEA. CDR3 DNA: TGCAGCGTTGTCGGGTCCCCCACTGAAGCTTTCTTT. It is translated as CSVVGSPTEAFF.

This clone turned up a few times. The chain carries TRBV12-3 or TRBV12-4 and TRBJ1-4; D remains unclear. This CDR3 is 12 amino acids long. V lost 3 bases and J lost 8, with 7 bases in between. DNA for the CDR3: TGTGCCAGCAGTTTTAGATTGGAAAAACTGTTTTTT. It specifies CASSFRLEKLFF.

J is TRBJ2-1 and V is TRBV3-1 (or the pseudogene TRBV3-2); TRBD2 aligns across 14 bases. Germline trimming cut 3 bases from V and 0 bases from J; bases unmatched to any gene: 10. This CDR3 region has 20 residues. CDR1 and CDR2 (germline): LGHDT, YNNKEL (reference sequence). CDR3 amino acids: CASSQGGLAGGSISYNEQFF. The CDR3 DNA reads as TGTGCCAGCAGCCAGGGAGGACTAGCGGGGGGCTCGATCTCCTACAATGAGCAGTTCTTC.

The V call is TRBV6-5, the J call TRBJ1-2, with D possibly TRBD1 on 6 matching bases. Germline CDR1 is MNHEY and CDR2 is SVGAGI. The CDR3 extends over 14 amino acids. Between the trimmed V and J ends, which lost 4 bases and 4 bases, there was a span of 13 bases. The CDR3 DNA reads TGTGCCAGCAGTTTTTCCAGGGGTAGCTATGGCTACACCTTC. Amino acid sequence: CASSFSRGSYGYTF.

CDR3 DNA sequence: TGTGCCAGCCCGAGCGGGGCGAGCACAGATACGCAGTATTTT. Encoded protein: CASPSGASTDTQYF. V usage is TRBV6-5 and J usage is TRBJ2-3; 7 bases line up with TRBD2. The germline CDR1 and CDR2 sequences are MNHEY and SVGAGI. CDR3 length equals 14 residues. V trimming: 8 bases; J trimming: 0 bases; junction bases outside the gene matches: 5.

The gene calls are TRBV5-1 and TRBJ2-2; 7 bases are shared with TRBD1. After removal of 0 bases from V and 1 base from J, the junction contained 0 bases not matched to a gene. This CDR3 comprises 15 residues. CDR1 and CDR2 (germline): SGHRS, YFSETQ. CDR3: CASSLGTGNTGELFF. CDR3 DNA: TGCGCCAGCAGCTTGGGGACAGGGAACACCGGGGAGCTGTTTTTT. The full variable domain, with the rest looked up from reference TRBV5-1 and TRBJ2-2, is KAGVTQTPRYLIKTRGQQVTLSCSPISGHRSVSWYQQTPGQGLQFLFEYFSETQRNKGNFPGRFSGRQFSNSRSEMNVSTLELGDSALYLCASSLGTGNTGELFFGEGSRLTVL.